The subject of this entry is one T cell receptor (beta chain). Measured with immunoSEQ multiplex PCR; TCRdb has only the in-frame clones, and not every one. The repertoire holds more than 75,000 clones, with roughly nine tenths as singletons. The data were obtained in a study of control samples from healthy donors and cancer patients. Germline-derived CDR1 and CDR2 are SEHNR and FQNEAQ (reference sequence). Trimming stripped 1 base from V and 2 bases from J, with 11 bases between. CDR3 length equals 15 residues. Sequenced material: blood. This sequence joins TRBV7-9 and TRBJ2-5; maybe TRBD2 (6 bases). This receptor was obtained from a middle-aged man in good health. CDR3 residues: CASSLVASAQETQYF. CDR3 DNA: TGTGCCAGCAGCTTAGTAGCTAGCGCACAAGAGACCCAGTACTTC.